Presented here are 18 T cell receptor beta chains from one specimen sequenced in a study of PD-1 blockade in classical Hodgkin lymphoma. The protocol was immunoSEQ multiplex PCR, while the TCRdb copy is restricted to in-frame clones and leaves out a portion. The sample contains tens of thousands of clones, roughly nine tenths of which appear only once. Every patient was affected by relapse after autologous stem cell transplantation, while exposure to brentuximab vedotin was not uniform. This specimen consisted of peripheral blood mononuclear cells (PBMCs), obtained at baseline. The receptor source for this set is a human donor with classical Hodgkin lymphoma.

This CDR3 is CASTITGSSGTQYF. The DNA for the CDR3 is TGTGCCAGTACAATCACGGGATCTAGTGGGACCCAGTACTTC. The rearrangement uses TRBV19 and TRBJ2-5; a weak D match, TRBD2 (5 bases). The CDR3 has 14 amino acids. V gave up 7 bases and J gave up 7 bases, with 19 bases separating them. CDR1 is LNHDA and CDR2 is SQIVND in the germline V gene (reference sequence).

The chain is built from TRBV30 and TRBJ1-1; maybe TRBD1 (5 bases). Per the germline V gene, CDR1 is GTSNPN and CDR2 is SVGIG (reference sequence). CDR3 size: 11 residues. The germline V and J ends were trimmed by 1 base and 11 bases, with 11 bases remaining between them. DNA for the CDR3: TGTGCCTGGAGTGGCAGGGAGAACGCTTTCTTT. This encodes CAWSGRENAFF.

The chain is built from TRBV2 and TRBJ2-7, with TRBD2 as a possible D gene (6 bases). V was shortened by 7 bases and J by 5 bases, with 12 bases between the two germline ends. The CDR3 consists of 12 residues. Looked up from germline, CDR1 is SNHLY and CDR2 is FYNNEI. The CDR3 protein is CASIGSYDEQYF. CDR3 bases: TGTGCCAGCATCGGGAGTTACGACGAGCAGTACTTC.

This clone was observed a few times. CDR3 region: CASLQGTRPAGEQYF. DNA of the CDR3: TGTGCCAGTCTACAGGGGACCCGCCCTGCGGGCGAGCAGTACTTC. This sequence joins TRBV5-6 and TRBJ2-7, with TRBD1 identical over 7 bases. The V and J ends lost 8 bases and 6 bases, in that order; junction bases with no gene match: 17. The germline gives CDR1 SGHDT, CDR2 YYEEEE. This CDR3 contains 15 residues.

V usage is TRBV7-2 and J usage is TRBJ1-2, with 9 bases lining up with TRBD1. J was trimmed by 4 bases and V by 5 bases; bases with no gene match: 11. There are 16 residues in the CDR3. Germline V lookup: CDR1 SGHTA, CDR2 FQGNSA. The CDR3 reads CASSNSGTGHRYGYTF. The CDR3 nucleotides read TGTGCCAGCAGCAATTCCGGGACAGGGCATCGCTATGGCTACACCTTC. The entire variable domain, with the rest obtained from reference TRBV7-2 and TRBJ1-2, is as follows: GAGVSQSPSNKVTEKGKDVELRCDPISGHTALYWYRQSLGQGLEFLIYFQGNSAPDKSGLPSDRFSAERTGGSVSTLTIQRTQQEDSAVYLCASSNSGTGHRYGYTFGSGTRLTVV.

The chain joins TRBV5-1 to TRBJ1-1; tentatively, D is TRBD1 (5 bases). CDR1 and CDR2 from the germline V gene are SGHRS and YFSETQ. The CDR3 has 13 amino acids. The V end lost 5 bases, the J end lost 4 bases, and 12 bases lay between the germline ends. CDR3 nucleotides: TGCGCCAGCAGGCCGGAGGGGTTCACTGAAGCTTTCTTT. Amino acids: CASRPEGFTEAFF. The variable domain in full, with the rest retrieved from reference TRBV5-1 and TRBJ1-1, is KAGVTQTPRYLIKTRGQQVTLSCSPISGHRSVSWYQQTPGQGLQFLFEYFSETQRNKGNFPGRFSGRQFSNSRSEMNVSTLELGDSALYLCASRPEGFTEAFFGQGTRLTVV.

The chain recombines TRBV4-1 with TRBJ2-7, with TRBD1 as a possible D gene (6 bases). The V gene lost 2 bases and the J gene lost 2 bases, with 7 bases spanning the gap. CDR1 is MGHRA and CDR2 is YSYEKL in the germline V gene. CDR3 length: 13 residues. CDR3 DNA sequence: TGCGCCAGCAGCCAACAGGGGACCTACGAGCAGTACTTC. Its protein product is CASSQQGTYEQYF.

This chain joins TRBV7-9 and TRBJ2-1, with D maybe TRBD1 (7 bases). There are 15 residues in the CDR3. Germline CDR1 and CDR2: SEHNR and FQNEAQ (reference sequence). V lost 3 bases to trimming and J lost 9 bases, with 18 bases between them. CDR3 loop: CASSLEGAGSLEQFF. For the CDR3, the DNA is TGTGCCAGCAGCTTGGAGGGGGCTGGAAGTCTTGAGCAGTTCTTC.

The rearrangement joins TRBV9 to TRBJ2-1, with D unclear. The CDR3 has 14 amino acids. Trimming removed 7 bases at V and 0 bases at J, with 11 bases between. Per germline, CDR1 SGDLS and CDR2 YYNGEE. CDR3 in DNA: TGTGCCAGCGTCTGGTTGACCTCCTACAATGAGCAGTTCTTC. Protein product: CASVWLTSYNEQFF.

The rearrangement uses TRBV27 and TRBJ2-3, with 12 bases fitting TRBD2. Per the germline V gene, CDR1 is MNHEY and CDR2 is SMNVEV (reference sequence). The V gene end was trimmed by 2 bases and the J gene end by 3 bases; junction bases not matched to a gene: 3. The CDR3 contains 16 residues. DNA of the CDR3: TGTGCCAGCAGTTTAAGACTAGCGGGAGCTACAGATACGCAGTATTTT. Protein sequence: CASSLRLAGATDTQYF.

This chain connects TRBV4-1 to TRBJ1-3; TRBD1 is a possible D gene (5 bases). Looked up from germline, CDR1 is MGHRA and CDR2 is YSYEKL. Deletions cut 3 bases from V and 0 bases from J, with 12 bases between. This CDR3 has 16 amino acids. In nucleotides, the CDR3 is TGCGCCAGCAGCCAGCCGGGACGGAACTCTGGAAACACCATATATTTT. Translating gives CASSQPGRNSGNTIYF.

This clone is termed medium-sized. The V gene is TRBV29-1, the J gene TRBJ1-3, with D hard to call. V was shortened by 0 bases and J by 0 bases, with 9 bases between the two germline ends. CDR3 length: 15 residues. Per germline, CDR1 SQVTM and CDR2 ANQGSEA. The CDR3, as DNA: TGCAGCGTTGAAGATCAGGTCATCTCTGGAAACACCATATATTTT. The encoded protein is CSVEDQVISGNTIYF.

The chain employs TRBV2 and TRBJ2-3; unclear D gene. The CDR3 extends over 14 amino acids. The V gene lost 5 bases and the J gene lost 2 bases, with 11 bases spanning the gap. Germline V gene lookup returns CDR1 SNHLY and CDR2 FYNNEI. This CDR3 reads CASSIGTPTDTQYF. CDR3 in DNA: TGTGCCAGCAGTATAGGAACCCCCACAGATACGCAGTATTTT.

The chain has TRBV19 and TRBJ2-3; D remains ambiguous. The CDR3 runs to 14 residues. With 3 bases removed from V and 1 base from J, the gap between germline ends came to 8 bases. The germline V gene has CDR1 LNHDA and CDR2 SQIVND (reference sequence). CDR3 sequence: CASSMDRGTDTQYF. The CDR3 nucleotides read TGTGCCAGTAGTATGGATAGGGGCACAGATACGCAGTATTTT.

The chain has TRBV29-1 and TRBJ1-3, with D unclear. Germline CDR1 reads SQVTM; CDR2 reads ANQGSEA. V was clipped by 4 bases and J by 4 bases, with 17 bases between them. The CDR3 covers 15 residues. In DNA form, the CDR3 reads TGCAGCGTTGTACCTCTAGAAGGTGCAGGAAACACCATATATTTT. Translated, it gives CSVVPLEGAGNTIYF.

This clone was counted once. The J gene is TRBJ2-7, the V gene TRBV18; a weak D match, TRBD1 (6 bases). Looked up from germline, CDR1 is KGHSH and CDR2 is LQKENI. Trimming pared 3 bases from V and 2 bases from J, leaving 11 bases between. This CDR3 has 14 residues. CDR3 bases: TGTGCCAGCTCACCGCTCCCAGGGGCCTACGAGCAGTACTTC. Its protein product is CASSPLPGAYEQYF.

This chain connects TRBV30 to TRBJ2-1; 10 nucleotides agree with TRBD2. From germline, CDR1 is GTSNPN and CDR2 SVGIG (reference sequence). The CDR3 has 13 amino acids. Trimming removed 1 base from V and 10 bases from J; junction bases left unmatched: 4. The CDR3 nucleotides read TGTGCCTGGAGTGGACTAGCGGGTACAGAGCAGTTCTTC. Amino acid sequence: CAWSGLAGTEQFF.

This clone was seen just once. This chain connects TRBV19 to TRBJ2-3; the match to TRBD2 covers 7 bases. Germline-derived CDR1 and CDR2 are LNHDA and SQIVND (reference sequence). This CDR3 region has 13 residues. Trimming at V came to 6 bases and at J to 1 base, leaving 1 base not matched to a gene. The CDR3 nucleotides are TGTGCCAGTAGGCTAGCGGGCACAGATACGCAGTATTTT. It specifies CASRLAGTDTQYF.